The clone carrying this TCR beta chain was observed a single time. The entry originates in a study of blood T cell repertoires in COVID-19. Overall study: Some COVID-19 samples were acute and others convalescent; all came from the United States, Italy and Spain. T cells, B-cell-depleted T cells, or PBMCs supplied cDNA or gDNA.

The authors' processing: Amplified reference gene primers provided the basis for estimating nucleated cell counts. The method was immunoSEQ multiplex PCR; TCRdb's version includes in-frame clones alone and lacks a portion of them. That table supplies the V and J calls and clone size; D and trimming were determined from the DNA. The table has under 300,000 clones, roughly 80% seen once; the top ten hold roughly 9.6%. CDR3 length equals 14 residues. After removal of 4 bases from V and 5 bases from J, the junction contained 2 bases not matched to a gene. Germline V gene data show CDR1 as SEHNR and CDR2 as FQNEAQ (reference sequence).

V is TRBV7-9 and J is TRBJ1-4, with 9 bases aligning to TRBD1. The TCR sequence derives from a woman aged 80 or over with acute or convalescent COVID-19. Sequences were obtained from peripheral blood. Here the CDR3 reads CASSSGQGNEKLFF. CDR3 coding DNA: TGTGCCAGCAGCTCCGGACAGGGGAATGAAAAACTGTTTTTT.